The 27 T cell receptor beta chains below were found in one sample sequenced in a study of cytomegalovirus exposure and HLA in healthy donors. Libraries were prepared by immunoSEQ multiplex PCR; TCRdb keeps only in-frame clonotypes and omits some of them. The table has 150,000 to 180,000 clones, approximately 86% seen once. The sample was PBMCs. These receptors all come from a man younger than 35 in good health and CMV-seropositive.

Details on this clone: At the DNA level, this CDR3 is encoded by other sequences in the same sample as well. For the CDR3, the DNA is TGCGCCAGCAGCCCGGACAGCTCCTACGAGCAGTACTTC. Encoded protein: CASSPDSSYEQYF. J is TRBJ2-7 and V is TRBV5-1; TRBD1 is a possible D gene (6 bases). Trimming removed 4 bases from V and 0 bases from J, with 8 bases in between. This CDR3 region has 13 residues. Germline CDR1 reads SGHRS; CDR2 reads YFSETQ.

V gene TRBV11-3 combines with J gene TRBJ2-7, with TRBD1 identical over 10 bases. J was trimmed by 3 bases and V by 5 bases; bases with no gene match: 7. The germline V gene has CDR1 SGHNT and CDR2 YENEEA. The CDR3 is 15 residues long. In DNA form, the CDR3 reads TGTGCCAGCAGCCGTGCCGGGACAGGGGTCTACGAGCAGTACTTC. Residues: CASSRAGTGVYEQYF.

The gene calls are TRBV5-1 and TRBJ2-2, with 8 bases identical to TRBD1. The germline CDR1 and CDR2 sequences are SGHRS and YFSETQ. CDR3 length equals 16 residues. V was clipped by 2 bases and J by 4 bases; unmatched bases: 7. CDR3 in amino acids: CASSFMRTGRTGELFF. CDR3 sequence (DNA): TGCGCCAGCAGCTTCATGAGGACAGGGCGCACCGGGGAGCTGTTTTTT.

V usage is TRBV19 and J usage is TRBJ2-1, with 9 bases that match TRBD1. The V gene end was trimmed by 9 bases and the J gene end by 4 bases; junction bases not matched to a gene: 13. CDR1 and CDR2 from the germline V gene are LNHDA and SQIVND (reference sequence). The CDR3 is 16 amino acids. CDR3 bases: TGTGCCAGCAATGCCCCAACCGGGACAGGGTACAATGAGCAGTTCTTC. Translating gives CASNAPTGTGYNEQFF.

This sequence joins TRBV5-6 and TRBJ1-6, with a weak D call TRBD1 (6 bases). CDR1 is SGHDT, CDR2 YYEEEE, per germline. The CDR3 is made up of 14 amino acids. Trimming left V 5 bases short and J 7 bases short, with 13 bases between. CDR3 sequence reads: CASSSQGLNSPLHF. The CDR3 DNA is TGTGCCAGCAGTTCTCAGGGGTTGAATTCACCCCTCCACTTT. Based on the CDR3 plus reference TRBV5-6 and TRBJ1-6, the full variable domain is DAGVTQSPTHLIKTRGQQVTLRCSPKSGHDTVSWYQQALGQGPQFIFQYYEEEERQRGNFPDRFSGHQFPNYSSELNVNALLLGDSALYLCASSSQGLNSPLHFGNGTRLTVT.

This clone showed up just once. The chain is built from TRBV2 and TRBJ2-2; the match to TRBD1 covers 7 bases. Germline trimming cut 0 bases from V and 3 bases from J; bases unmatched to any gene: 7. The germline CDR1 and CDR2 sequences are SNHLY and FYNNEI. CDR3 length: 17 amino acids. The CDR3 DNA follows: TGTGCCAGCAGTGAAGCCCCTACAGGGGTGTACACCGGGGAGCTGTTTTTT. Protein: CASSEAPTGVYTGELFF.

This chain uses TRBV7-2 with TRBJ2-7; D is ambiguous. V was clipped by 4 bases and J by 2 bases, with 12 bases between them. The length of the CDR3 is 14 residues. Germline CDR1 is SGHTA and CDR2 is FQGNSA. DNA for the CDR3: TGTGCCAGCAGCTACCCGGTCGCCACCTACGAGCAGTACTTC. Translated: CASSYPVATYEQYF. Combining the CDR3 with reference TRBV7-2 and TRBJ2-7 gives the whole variable domain GAGVSQSPSNKVTEKGKDVELRCDPISGHTALYWYRQSLGQGLEFLIYFQGNSAPDKSGLPSDRFSAERTGGSVSTLTIQRTQQEDSAVYLCASSYPVATYEQYFGPGTRLTVT.

The rearrangement joins TRBV2 to TRBJ2-7; 9 positions agree with TRBD2. V gave up 1 base and J gave up 4 bases; unmatched junction bases: 5. Looked up from germline, CDR1 is SNHLY and CDR2 is FYNNEI. The CDR3 consists of 15 residues. The CDR3 reads CASSEDGTSSYEQYF. DNA for the CDR3: TGTGCCAGCAGTGAAGATGGGACTAGCTCGTACGAGCAGTACTTC.

The chain is built from TRBV4-1 and TRBJ2-1, with 11 bases that match TRBD1. From germline, CDR1 is MGHRA and CDR2 YSYEKL. The V gene end was trimmed by 5 bases and the J gene end by 6 bases; junction bases not matched to a gene: 6. The CDR3 is 15 residues long. DNA of the CDR3: TGCGCCAGCAGCGAGACCGGGACAGGGGGCAATGAGCAGTTCTTC. As protein: CASSETGTGGNEQFF.

V is TRBV7-2 and J is TRBJ1-1, with D possibly TRBD1 on 6 matching bases. The V end lost 3 bases, the J end lost 4 bases, and 15 bases lay between the germline ends. The CDR3 is 15 residues long. Germline CDR1 is SGHTA and CDR2 is FQGNSA. CDR3 DNA sequence: TGTGCCAGCAGCTTTTACAGGGACGTGGGCACTGAAGCTTTCTTT. It codes for CASSFYRDVGTEAFF.

This sequence joins TRBV6-5 and TRBJ1-2; 7 nucleotides match TRBD1. The V gene's germline CDR1 is MNHEY and CDR2 SVGAGI. The V and J ends lost 0 bases and 7 bases, in that order; junction bases with no gene match: 5. This CDR3 is built from 14 residues. CDR3 sequence reads: CASSYSPDRLGYTF. CDR3 nucleotides: TGTGCCAGCAGTTACTCCCCGGACAGGCTTGGCTACACCTTC.

V gene TRBV2 combines with J gene TRBJ1-3; 8 bases agree with TRBD1. Germline V lookup: CDR1 SNHLY, CDR2 FYNNEI. This CDR3 contains 15 residues. With V trimmed by 4 bases and J by 4 bases, 6 bases remained unmatched. The CDR3 bases are TGTGCCAGCAGTGGAAACAGGGGGGCGGGAAACACCATATATTTT. It is translated as CASSGNRGAGNTIYF.

The chain has TRBV5-1 and TRBJ2-3; maybe TRBD2 (6 bases). The CDR3 contains 16 residues. V shed 6 bases and J shed 1 base, with 18 bases lying between them. CDR1 and CDR2 (germline): SGHRS, YFSETQ. CDR3 nucleotides: TGCGCCAGCATCCGCGGCGGCGGGATAGGCACAGATACGCAGTATTTT. Its protein product is CASIRGGGIGTDTQYF. Supplemented by reference TRBV5-1 and TRBJ2-3, the full variable domain reads KAGVTQTPRYLIKTRGQQVTLSCSPISGHRSVSWYQQTPGQGLQFLFEYFSETQRNKGNFPGRFSGRQFSNSRSEMNVSTLELGDSALYLCASIRGGGIGTDTQYFGPGTRLTVL.

J is TRBJ2-2 and V is TRBV7-2; 8 bases agree with TRBD1. V lost 3 bases, J lost 2 bases, and 8 bases stayed unmatched. The CDR3 contains 17 residues. Germline loops: CDR1 SGHTA, CDR2 FQGNSA. For the CDR3, the DNA is TGTGCCAGCAGCTTTATCCCACAGGGGGTTAACACCGGGGAGCTGTTTTTT. It is translated as CASSFIPQGVNTGELFF.

This chain links TRBV21-1 with TRBJ2-4; the D call of TRBD2 is as the table states it, not checked on the DNA. TRBV21-1 is a pseudogene segment. This CDR3 is 13 amino acids long. CDR3 DNA sequence: TGTGCCACGAGGAGCGGGAGCGGGGACATTCAGTACTTC. This sequence encodes CATRSGSGDIQYF.

CDR3 in DNA: TGCGCCAGCAGCAAGGGACAGGGCCACACAGATACGCAGTATTTT. Protein product: CASSKGQGHTDTQYF. The chain uses TRBV5-1 and TRBJ2-3; 9 bases line up with TRBD1. CDR3 length equals 15 residues. Germline V gene data show CDR1 as SGHRS and CDR2 as YFSETQ. Germline trimming cut 4 bases from V and 2 bases from J; bases unmatched to any gene: 5.

The chain is built from TRBV30 and TRBJ1-2, with TRBD1 matching 7 bases. The CDR3 length is 13 residues. Per the germline V gene, CDR1 is GTSNPN and CDR2 is SVGIG (reference sequence). V shed 3 bases and J 4 bases; nucleotides not matched to a gene: 5. CDR3 coding DNA: TGTGCCTGGAGGACAGGGAACCTCTATGGCTACACCTTC. Its translation: CAWRTGNLYGYTF.

The table lists this clone with a few counts. The chain has TRBV6-5 and TRBJ2-7; 9 nucleotides line up with TRBD1. The CDR3 contains 14 residues. The V segment lost 6 bases and the J segment 2 bases; nucleotides outside the gene matches: 5. Germline CDR1 MNHEY, CDR2 SVGAGI. The CDR3 bases are TGTGCCAGCAGGAGGAGGGACAGGGCCTACGAGCAGTACTTC. Translation gives CASRRRDRAYEQYF.

The J gene is TRBJ1-5, the V gene TRBV11-3, with no clear D. This CDR3 comprises 16 residues. From germline, CDR1 is SGHNT and CDR2 YENEEA. V lost 0 bases to trimming and J lost 0 bases, with 9 bases between them. The CDR3 coding sequence is TGTGCCAGCAGCTTAGAGCACAGATTTAGCAATCAGCCCCAGCATTTT. Amino acids: CASSLEHRFSNQPQHF.

This clone came up once. The chain links TRBV2 to TRBJ2-1, with 11 positions matching TRBD2. V trimming: 6 bases; J trimming: 7 bases; junction bases outside the gene matches: 8. The CDR3 sequence is 15 residues long. Germline assignment: CDR1 SNHLY and CDR2 FYNNEI. The CDR3 sequence: CASSIAGGAGNEQFF. As DNA, the CDR3 is TGTGCCAGCAGCATAGCGGGGGGGGCCGGTAATGAGCAGTTCTTC.

This clone was detected many times. The chain recombines TRBV6-5 with TRBJ2-2; D ambiguous. The V and J ends lost 2 bases and 4 bases respectively, with 8 bases between them. This CDR3 is 14 amino acids long. The germline CDR1 and CDR2 sequences are MNHEY and SVGAGI. CDR3 amino acids: CASSYAERTGELFF. The CDR3, as DNA: TGTGCCAGCAGTTACGCCGAGCGCACCGGGGAGCTGTTTTTT.

CDR3 coding DNA: TGTGCCAGCAGTTACGCGGGGGGGCCCGGACATGAGCAGTTCTTC. Translating it yields CASSYAGGPGHEQFF. The J gene is TRBJ2-1, the V gene TRBV6-5; 9 nucleotides agree with TRBD2. Germline V gene data show CDR1 as MNHEY and CDR2 as SVGAGI. This CDR3 comprises 15 residues. V was clipped by 2 bases and J by 8 bases; unmatched bases: 7.

Only one count was recorded for this clone. The CDR3, as DNA: TGTGCCATCAGTGAGGGTAGCGGGTTTGGAGAGCAGTACTTC. Its translation is CAISEGSGFGEQYF. The J gene is TRBJ2-7, the V gene TRBV10-3; 7 bases are a match to TRBD2. This CDR3 spans 14 amino acids. Losses at the gene ends were 2 bases for V and 7 bases for J; bases not matched to a gene: 8. Germline CDR1 reads ENHRY; CDR2 reads SYGVKD.

This chain links TRBV6-5 with TRBJ1-5; possibly TRBD1 for D (5 bases). Trimming cost V 4 bases and J 1 base, with 8 bases left between them. The CDR3 covers 14 residues. The V gene's germline CDR1 is MNHEY and CDR2 SVGAGI. CDR3 nucleotides: TGTGCCAGCAGTTGGGGGGGAAGCAATCAGCCCCAGCATTTT. It codes for CASSWGGSNQPQHF.

This clone was observed a single time. V usage is TRBV2 and J usage is TRBJ2-7, with TRBD1 matching over 9 bases. Losses at the gene ends were 2 bases for V and 3 bases for J; bases not matched to a gene: 5. The CDR3 is made up of 15 amino acids. The germline CDR1 and CDR2 sequences are SNHLY and FYNNEI. CDR3 in DNA: TGTGCCAGCAGTGAACCTGGGACAGGGCACTACGAGCAGTACTTC. Protein: CASSEPGTGHYEQYF.

This chain uses TRBV5-1 with TRBJ2-7; D is possibly TRBD1 (8 bases). V was pared by 5 bases and J by 9 bases, with 24 bases between. CDR3 length: 15 amino acids. Per germline, CDR1 SGHRS and CDR2 YFSETQ. The CDR3 spells CASSEGQGTPGGQYF. The CDR3 nucleotides are TGCGCCAGCAGTGAAGGACAGGGAACTCCGGGGGGGCAGTACTTC.

This sequence joins TRBV5-1 and TRBJ2-7; 7 bases agree with TRBD1. With V trimmed by 3 bases and J by 0 bases, 3 bases remained unmatched. The CDR3 is made up of 14 amino acids. CDR1 and CDR2 (germline): SGHRS, YFSETQ. Here the CDR3 DNA reads TGCGCCAGCAGCTACACAGGGGCCTCCTACGAGCAGTACTTC. Translating it yields CASSYTGASYEQYF.